This TCR beta chain emerged from a study of blood T cell repertoires in COVID-19. The wider study: The samples span acute and convalescent COVID-19 from the United States, Italy and Spain. From T cells, B-cell-depleted T cells, or PBMCs came the material, which was cDNA or gDNA.

Methods used by the authors: Researchers report that nucleated cell counts were estimated from reference gene primer amplification. Using immunoSEQ multiplex PCR, the repertoire was profiled, and TCRdb retains in-frame clones only, with some absent. The DNA gave D and trimming, while V, J and clone size come from that table. This sample has approximately 83,000 clones, with about 76% found just once. This clonotype originated in a woman of 80 years or more with acute or convalescent COVID-19. Source material: peripheral blood.

The CDR3 sequence is CATSALQGKQFF. The CDR3 region has the DNA TGTGCCACCAGTGCCCTACAGGGTAAGCAGTTCTTC. This sequence joins TRBV24-1 and TRBJ2-1; perhaps TRBD1 as D (6 bases). V was clipped by 5 bases and J by 11 bases, with 12 bases between them. Germline V gene data show CDR1 as KGHDR and CDR2 as SFDVKD. The CDR3 has 12 residues.